This T cell receptor (beta chain) derives from a study of T cells after yellow fever vaccination. Study in general: Fractions of limited cellularity were prepared by means of SMART-Seq v4 Ultra Low Input.

This clonotype was detected only a few times. No antigen is known for it. 5'RACE template switching generated TCR cDNA, adding a universal primer site and UMIs. TCRdb re-called the 5' RACE reads through MiXCR, storing one row per CDR3 protein. Of over 250,000 distinct CDR3 sequences listed, roughly 4.8% are singletons. The CDR3 is made up of 12 amino acids. The V and J ends lost 6 bases and 2 bases respectively, with 10 bases between them. Germline V gives CDR1 DFQATT, CDR2 SNEGSKA (reference sequence). Study-level findings and limits: A limited proportion of clonotypes was detected within both the CD4 and CD8 compartments. A weaker but faster secondary response was observed, peaking on day 5 versus 15.

The sequencing here drew on CD4+ T cells sorted from PBMCs, taken on the day of the yellow fever booster vaccination. The chain carries TRBV20-1 and TRBJ1-2; D may be TRBD1 (6 bases). The receptor was isolated from a man aged 18 to 29 who received the YFV17D yellow fever vaccine. The CDR3 DNA reads as TGCAGTGCCAGGACAGCGAACTATGGCTACACCTTC. It specifies CSARTANYGYTF.